Shown below are 29 T cell receptor beta chains from a single sample sequenced in a study of tumor and adjacent non-tumor tissue in lung cancer. The library came from three nested PCR rounds adapted from ARM-PCR protocols. MiXCR, run by TCRdb on the multiplex PCR reads, gives a single entry per CDR3 protein. This repertoire shows some 120,000 distinct CDR3 sequences, 66% found once; its top ten account for around 13%. This sample's RNA came from whole unsorted tissue. Sequenced input: lung tumor tissue. The receptors were sampled from a man aged 25-45 years with non-small cell lung cancer.

A word on this clonotype: Lacking the conserved final phenylalanine or tryptophan, this CDR3 likely reflects a read error. The chain has TRBV5-6 and TRBJ1-1; D unresolved. CDR1 and CDR2 from the germline V gene are SGHDT and YYEEEE. Trimming pared 2 bases from V and 4 bases from J, leaving 9 bases between. This CDR3 has 13 residues. CDR3 amino acids: CASSFGRTTEAFS. CDR3 bases: TGTGCCAGCAGCTTCGGCAGAACCACTGAAGCTTTCTCT.

A word on this clonotype: A read error is possible here, since a much larger clone lies one base away. V usage is TRBV6-5 and J usage is TRBJ2-5; tentative D call: TRBD2 (6 bases). Germline loops: CDR1 MNHEY, CDR2 SVGAGI. The CDR3 spans 15 residues. V was clipped by 7 bases and J by 4 bases, with 19 bases between them. CDR3: CASNWGVGRAETQYF. CDR3 bases: TGTGCCAGCAACTGGGGGGTAGGAAGGGCAGAGACCCAGTACTTC.

In its sample, this clonotype ranks as medium-sized. The chain links TRBV4-1 to TRBJ2-7; the D gene is possibly TRBD1 (8 bases). V was pared by 4 bases and J by 3 bases, with 22 bases between. CDR3 size: 17 residues. The germline CDR1 and CDR2 sequences are MGHRA and YSYEKL. CDR3 loop: CASSPLYRTGRVYEQYF. The CDR3 nucleotides read TGCGCCAGCAGCCCTTTATACCGGACAGGGAGGGTCTACGAGCAGTACTTC.

Regarding this clonotype: A much bigger clone sits one base away, suggesting this may be a read error. This sequence joins TRBV6-5 and TRBJ2-5, with unresolved D. The CDR3 runs to 13 residues. The ends were cut back, 2 bases at V and 0 bases at J, with 4 bases in the middle. Germline V CDR1 and CDR2: MNHEY, SVGAGI. The CDR3 reads CASSYPYQETQYF. The CDR3 DNA reads TGTGCCAGCAGTTACCCTTACCAAGAGACCCAGTACTTC.

About this clonotype itself: This may come from a read error, since a much larger clone is one base off. No conserved phenylalanine or tryptophan ends this CDR3, so it is likely a read error. V gene TRBV5-4 combines with J gene TRBJ1-6; a weak D match, TRBD1 (5 bases). CDR3 length equals 13 residues. From germline, CDR1 is SGHNT and CDR2 YYREEE (reference sequence). Trimming cost V 4 bases and J 8 bases, with 10 bases left between them. The CDR3 nucleotides are TGTGCCAGCAGCAGGGACGGTGATTCACCCCTCCACATT. Translation: CASSRDGDSPLHI.

This clonotype was seen a single time. This sequence joins TRBV20-1 and TRBJ2-5, with 9 bases identical to TRBD2. The CDR3 is 14 residues long. J was trimmed by 5 bases and V by 5 bases; bases with no gene match: 9. CDR1 and CDR2 (germline): DFQATT, SNEGSKA (reference sequence). The CDR3 DNA is TGCAGTGCTGGAGTGGGACTAGCTGCCGAGACCCAGTACTTC. The encoded protein is CSAGVGLAAETQYF.

In the case of this clonotype: A much larger clone differs by one base, so this may be a read error. The CDR3 DNA reads as TGCAGTGCTAGACAAACAGTGGGCGGTTACGAGCAGTACTTC. This codes for CSARQTVGGYEQYF. V usage is TRBV20-1 and J usage is TRBJ2-7; D unclear. CDR1 and CDR2 (germline): DFQATT, SNEGSKA (reference sequence). Trimming cost V 2 bases and J 4 bases, with 15 bases left between them. This CDR3 region has 14 residues.

This clonotype has ten or more counts. The chain carries TRBV4-1 and TRBJ2-3; D gene unclear. The germline V gene has CDR1 MGHRA and CDR2 YSYEKL. Trimming removed 2 bases at V and 5 bases at J, with 8 bases between. The CDR3 contains 13 residues. CDR3 residues: CASSQLTGDTQYF. Here the CDR3 DNA reads TGCGCCAGCAGCCAACTGACTGGAGATACGCAGTATTTT.

This clonotype has a count of ten or more. The chain has TRBV6-5 and TRBJ1-2; no clear D. Trimming took off 2 bases at V and 4 bases at J, with 11 bases between the two ends. In germline, CDR1 is MNHEY, CDR2 SVGAGI. The CDR3 extends over 14 amino acids. CDR3 amino acids: CASSYGLGPYGYTF. As DNA, the CDR3 is TGTGCCAGCAGTTACGGTCTCGGGCCCTATGGCTACACCTTC.

The rearrangement links TRBV4-3 to TRBJ2-7, with D possibly matching TRBD2 (5 bases). This CDR3 has 15 residues. Germline V gene lookup returns CDR1 LGHNA and CDR2 YSLEER. V lost 8 bases to trimming and J lost 7 bases, with 24 bases between them. CDR3 sequence reads: CASGPSTGEGYEQYF. The DNA for the CDR3 is TGCGCCAGCGGCCCTAGTACCGGGGAAGGATATGAGCAGTACTTC.

As for this clonotype: The junction departs from germline at one end; a sequencing error may be responsible. This chain links TRBV7-9 with TRBJ2-5, with D possibly TRBD2 on 6 matching bases. The CDR3 is 13 residues long. Germline lookup yields CDR1 SEHNR and CDR2 FQNEAQ (reference sequence). The CDR3 DNA is TGTGCCAGCAGCTTATCTGGAGGGGAGACCCAGTGCTTC. Translating gives CASSLSGGETQCF.

The V gene is TRBV6-1, the J gene TRBJ1-4; no clear D gene. Germline loops: CDR1 MNHNS, CDR2 SASEGT. The ends were cut back, 8 bases at V and 0 bases at J, with 10 bases in the middle. There are 14 residues in the CDR3. The CDR3 spells CASLGGATNEKLFF. The CDR3, as DNA: TGTGCCAGCCTTGGTGGAGCAACTAATGAAAAACTGTTTTTT.

Of note for this clonotype: Being one base from a much bigger clone, this may be a read error. The chain links TRBV6-5 to TRBJ2-3; perhaps TRBD2 as D (6 bases). Germline CDR1 MNHEY, CDR2 SVGAGI. This CDR3 region has 15 residues. CDR3 residues: CVSSYYGTSTDTQYF. CDR3 DNA sequence: TGTGTCAGCAGTTACTACGGGACTAGCACAGATACGCAGTATTTT.

In the case of this clonotype: This clone may be a read error of a much larger clone one base away. The chain uses TRBV6-2 or TRBV6-3 and TRBJ1-5, with unresolved D. CDR3 size: 15 residues. Germline lookup yields CDR1 MNHEY and CDR2 SVGEGT. The CDR3 sequence is CAGSYSFASNQPQHF. The CDR3 coding sequence is TGTGCCGGCAGTTACTCTTTCGCTAGCAATCAGCCCCAGCATTTT.

The V call is TRBV11-2, the J call TRBJ2-7; the D gene is possibly TRBD2 (5 bases). The ends were cut back, 4 bases at V and 0 bases at J, with 16 bases in the middle. Germline V gene lookup returns CDR1 SGHAT and CDR2 FQNNGV. CDR3 size: 16 residues. DNA for the CDR3: TGTGCCAGCAGCTCCGACTGGACGGGGAGCTCCTACGAGCAGTACTTC. Translating it yields CASSSDWTGSSYEQYF.

On this clonotype: Given a much more abundant clone one base away, this may be a read error. The chain combines TRBV12-3 or TRBV12-4 with TRBJ2-1; the match to TRBD2 covers 8 bases. The ends lost 1 base at V and 7 bases at J; junction bases unmatched: 9. The CDR3 is 16 amino acids. The chain's CDR3 is CASSLGLVAGTNEQFF. CDR3 DNA: TGTGCCAGCAGTTTAGGTTTGGTAGCGGGGACGAATGAGCAGTTCTTC.

This chain joins TRBV4-1 and TRBJ2-7; D ambiguous. V lost 1 base and J 4 bases, leaving 23 bases between the germline ends. Germline lookup yields CDR1 MGHRA and CDR2 YSYEKL. The CDR3 length is 18 residues. The CDR3: CASSQAIGRSGFIYEQYF. CDR3 bases: TGCGCCAGCAGCCAAGCAATAGGGCGATCCGGGTTCATTTACGAGCAGTACTTC.

This clonotype was seen repeatedly, ten times or more. The chain recombines TRBV29-1 with TRBJ1-5, with D uncertain. There are 12 residues in the CDR3. Looked up from germline, CDR1 is SQVTM and CDR2 is ANQGSEA. Trimming shortened V by 4 bases and J by 4 bases, and 8 bases separated the two germline ends. DNA for the CDR3: TGCAGCGTTGGTCTGGGTAATCAGCCCCAGCATTTT. It is translated as CSVGLGNQPQHF.

This clonotype was observed many times. The gene calls are TRBV4-3 and TRBJ2-6, with D possibly TRBD1 on 5 matching bases. CDR3 length: 16 amino acids. V was clipped by 2 bases and J by 2 bases, with 10 bases between them. The V gene's germline CDR1 is LGHNA and CDR2 YSLEER. CDR3 amino acids: CASSQTGRAGANVLTF. The CDR3 DNA reads as TGCGCCAGCAGCCAAACAGGAAGGGCTGGGGCCAACGTCCTGACTTTC.

In this sample, this clonotype is medium-sized. The J gene is TRBJ2-7, the V gene TRBV20-1; possibly TRBD1 for D (5 bases). There are 14 residues in the CDR3. Germline V lookup: CDR1 DFQATT, CDR2 SNEGSKA (reference sequence). Trimming took 3 bases from V and 0 from J, leaving 12 bases between them. The CDR3 here is CSASPTGSSYEQYF. CDR3 nucleotide sequence: TGCAGTGCTAGCCCAACAGGAAGCTCCTACGAGCAGTACTTC.

The V gene is TRBV20-1, the J gene TRBJ2-5; TRBD1 might be the D (5 bases). The CDR3 covers 15 residues. The V gene's germline CDR1 is DFQATT and CDR2 SNEGSKA (reference sequence). Trimming removed 5 bases from V and 2 bases from J, with 18 bases in between. The CDR3 region has the DNA TGCAGTGCTCAATATGACAGCAGGTTGCAAGAGACCCAGTACTTC. Residues: CSAQYDSRLQETQYF.

About this clonotype itself: One end of the junction fails to match germline, which may point to a read error. The J gene is TRBJ1-5, the V gene TRBV13; weak D call: TRBD1 (5 bases). The CDR3 contains 14 residues. Germline V gives CDR1 PRHDT, CDR2 FYEKMQ (reference sequence). The CDR3 region has the DNA TGTGCCAGCAGCTCGGGACTGCATAATCAGCCCCAGCTTTTT. This gives the protein CASSSGLHNQPQLF.

Concerning this clonotype itself: A junction boundary mismatches the germline segment, possibly from a read error. The chain couples TRBV11-3 to TRBJ2-3, with 7 bases lining up with TRBD1. Germline V gene data show CDR1 as SGHNT and CDR2 as YENEEA. This CDR3 is built from 16 residues. CDR3 sequence: CVSSSPDQGDTDTQYF. DNA of the CDR3: TGTGTCAGCAGCTCCCCAGATCAGGGGGACACAGATACGCAGTATTTT.

This clonotype came up many times. CDR3: CASSETGNHANYGYTF. As DNA, the CDR3 is TGTGCCAGCAGCGAGACAGGGAACCACGCTAACTATGGCTACACCTTC. This chain connects TRBV5-4 to TRBJ1-2; 7 bases are a match to TRBD1. CDR1 and CDR2 from the germline V gene are SGHNT and YYREEE (reference sequence). The V segment lost 4 bases and the J segment 0 bases; nucleotides outside the gene matches: 9. The CDR3 consists of 16 residues.

Concerning this clonotype itself: A much larger clone lies one base from this, so it may be a read error. The V gene is TRBV6-2 or TRBV6-3, the J gene TRBJ2-1; D is undetermined. This CDR3 contains 13 residues. CDR1 is MNHEY, CDR2 SVGEGT, per germline. CDR3 DNA sequence: TGTGCCAGCGGTTACATGAGATTGGGTGAGCAGTTCTTC. Amino acids: CASGYMRLGEQFF.

This clonotype was counted many times. The chain joins TRBV30 to TRBJ2-5; D is unresolved. Trimming shortened V by 3 bases and J by 5 bases, and 7 bases separated the two germline ends. Germline assignment: CDR1 GTSNPN and CDR2 SVGIG (reference sequence). This CDR3 spans 11 amino acids. This CDR3 reads CAWSLEETQYF. CDR3 DNA sequence: TGTGCCTGGAGCCTGGAGGAGACCCAGTACTTC.

Note on this clonotype: A much larger clone differs by one base, so this may be a read error. The chain employs TRBV20-1 and TRBJ2-2; 14 bases fit TRBD2. The CDR3 runs 16 residues. V lost 5 bases and J lost 7; bases outside the gene matches: 9. From germline, CDR1 is DFQATT and CDR2 SNEGSKA (reference sequence). In nucleotides, the CDR3 is TGCAGTGCTGGAGCCCCGGGACTAGCGGGAGTCGGGGAGCTGTTTTTT. It encodes CSAGAPGLAGVGELFF.

Of note for this clonotype: An end of the junction differs from the germline gene, which may be a read error. This chain links TRBV11-3 with TRBJ2-7; D possibly corresponds to TRBD2 (5 bases). Germline loops: CDR1 SGHNT, CDR2 YENEEA. CDR3 length: 13 amino acids. The CDR3 coding sequence is TGTGCCAGCAGCCGGGGAGTAGTATACGAACAGTACTTC. This encodes CASSRGVVYEQYF. The full variable domain, with the rest looked up from reference TRBV11-3 and TRBJ2-7, is EAGVVQSPRYKIIEKKQPVAFWCNPISGHNTLYWYLQNLGQGPELLIRYENEEAVDDSQLPKDRFSAERLKGVDSTLKIQPAELGDSAVYLCASSRGVVYEQYFGPGTRLTVT.

A note on this clonotype: A much larger clone sits a single nucleotide away, making a read error possible. The gene calls are TRBV10-3 and TRBJ2-1, with 10 bases lining up with TRBD1. The CDR3 spans 13 residues. V lost 7 bases, J lost 9 bases, and 6 bases stayed unmatched. Germline CDR1 and CDR2: ENHRY and SYGVKD. CDR3 DNA sequence: TGTGCCATCAATCCGGGACAGGGGCGTGAGCAGTTCTTC. Protein product: CAINPGQGREQFF.